This is a list of T cell receptor beta chains from one sample in a study of vaccination effects on CD4 cells after COVID-19. This table comes from immunoSEQ multiplex PCR, and its TCRdb copy is limited to in-frame clones, with some not included. The data show some 34,000 clones, roughly 82% seen once. Their antigen targets remain unknown. The source was CD4+ T cells from PBMCs cultured with HCoV-NL63 spike peptides, collected after COVID-19 vaccination. These TCRs come from a human donor who received a COVID-19 vaccine. Some clones in this sample may be carry-over from other donors' samples. The CDR3 runs from the conserved cysteine through the conserved F or W. The order of the fields is V gene, clone size, CDR3 protein. The listing skips clone size in some rows; elsewhere it reads once, few, many or a size class.

TRBV7-9 - CASSLVEQFF
TRBV3-1/TRBV3-2 once CASSPGLGGNQPQHF
TRBV5-1 few CASSLDSGGPQHF
TRBV20-1 few CSATYTGELFF
TRBV9 few CASSVGLAGGEETQYF
TRBV7-2 - CASSLEAGGVSASPLHF
TRBV11-3 - CASSRDGQETQYF
TRBV10-3 - CAISEDRGGDGYTF
TRBV4-1 - CASSQSPGAGHGELFF
TRBV24-1 - CATSDLIAGGGETQYF
TRBV7-2 - CASSGVGQIQETQYF
TRBV7-9 - CASSNTGGVYGYTF
TRBV7-3 - CASSLGLGSYTF
TRBV5-1 - CASSAGVNTEAFF
TRBV21-1 - CASSKAEGLPGTYSNQPQHF
TRBV18 few CASSPQRGYTF
TRBV15 - CATSRDLGGSPLHF
TRBV24-1 - CATSDRQGGYQPQHF
TRBV6-6 - CASSYRQEAFF
TRBV27 - CASSPYGANVLTF
TRBV25-1 - CASSESGSNQPQHF
TRBV3-1/TRBV3-2 - CASSQSGGDSYGYTF
TRBV20-1 - CSALLGNTIYF
TRBV6-5 - CASSYSVSNTEAFF
TRBV28 - CASSSGTSYEQYF
TRBV6-5 - CASRPLATKAEQFF
TRBV25-1 - CASMGWGTGNTIYF